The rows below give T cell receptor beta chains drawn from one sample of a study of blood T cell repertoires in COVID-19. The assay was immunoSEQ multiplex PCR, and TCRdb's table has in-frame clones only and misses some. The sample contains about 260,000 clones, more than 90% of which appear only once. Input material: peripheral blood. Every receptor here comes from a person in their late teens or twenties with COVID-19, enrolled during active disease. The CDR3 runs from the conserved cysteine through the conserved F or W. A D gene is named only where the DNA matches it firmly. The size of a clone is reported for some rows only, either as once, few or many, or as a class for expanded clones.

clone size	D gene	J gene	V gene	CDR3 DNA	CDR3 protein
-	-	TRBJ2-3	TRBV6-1	TGTGCCAGCAGTGAAGCGTTGGGGCAGAATACGCAGTATTTT	CASSEALGQNTQYF
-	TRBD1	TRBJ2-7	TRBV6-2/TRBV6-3	TGTGCCAGCAGTGCCACCTACGGGACAGGCCCTTACGAGCAGTACTTC	CASSATYGTGPYEQYF
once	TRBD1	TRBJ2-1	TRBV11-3	TGTGCCAGCAGCCGGGGACAGCTTAGCTCCTACAATGAGCAGTTCTTC	CASSRGQLSSYNEQFF
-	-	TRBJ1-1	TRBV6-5	TGTGCCAGCAAATCAGGGTTGTACACTGAAGCTTTCTTT	CASKSGLYTEAFF
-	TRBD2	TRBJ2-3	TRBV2	TGTGCCAGTTCGACTAGCGGGAGTTCAGATACGCAGTATTTT	CASSTSGSSDTQYF
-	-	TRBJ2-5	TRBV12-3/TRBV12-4	TGTGCCAGCAGTCCTACCCGTGAGACCCAGTACTTC	CASSPTRETQYF
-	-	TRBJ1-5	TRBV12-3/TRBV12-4	TGTGCCAGCAGTTTGAGGATGGATCAGCCCCAGCATTTT	CASSLRMDQPQHF
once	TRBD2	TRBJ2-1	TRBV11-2	TGTGCCAGCAGCGAAGGGACTAGCGGGAAGTATGAGCAGTTCTTC	CASSEGTSGKYEQFF
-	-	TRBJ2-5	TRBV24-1	TGTGCCACCAGTGATTTGAGCAGGGATGAGACCCAGTACTTC	CATSDLSRDETQYF
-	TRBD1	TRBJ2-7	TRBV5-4	TGTGCCAGCAGCCCCACTTCGGGGACAGCCTCCTACGAGCAGTACTTC	CASSPTSGTASYEQYF
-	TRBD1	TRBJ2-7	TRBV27	TGTGCCAGCAGCCCCCGGGACAGGATTTCCTACGAGCAGTACTTC	CASSPRDRISYEQYF
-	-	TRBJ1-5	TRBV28	TGTGCCAGCAGTTTTCAGGGATACAATCAGCCCCAGCATTTT	CASSFQGYNQPQHF
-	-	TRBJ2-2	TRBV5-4	TGTGCCAGCAGCAACCGGGATAACACCGGGGAGCTGTTTTTT	CASSNRDNTGELFF
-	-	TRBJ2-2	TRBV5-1	TGCGCCAGCAGCCCCCAGAGCGGGAACACCGGGGAGCTGTTTTTT	CASSPQSGNTGELFF
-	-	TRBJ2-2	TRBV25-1	TGTGCCAGCAGTGAATCCAGGGACACCGGGGAGCTGTTTTTT	CASSESRDTGELFF
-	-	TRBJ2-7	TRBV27	TGTGCCAGCAGTTTGAGAATCGGTTACGAGCAGTACTTC	CASSLRIGYEQYF
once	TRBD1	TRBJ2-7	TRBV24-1	TGTGCCACCACCTCGGGACAGGGCACCGAGCAGTACTTC	CATTSGQGTEQYF
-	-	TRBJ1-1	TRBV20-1	TGCAGTGCTTCAGGTGGGCCTGAAGCTTTCTTT	CSASGGPEAFF
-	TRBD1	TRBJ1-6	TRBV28	TGTGCCAGCAGGCCGGGACAGGGGAATTCACCCCTCCACTTT	CASRPGQGNSPLHF
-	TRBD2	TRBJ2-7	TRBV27	TGTGCCAGCAGGATAGCGGGAGGCCTTTCCTACGAGCAGTACTTC	CASRIAGGLSYEQYF
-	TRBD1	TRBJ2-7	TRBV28	TGTGCCAGTTTGGGTACAGGGGCTTCCTACGAGCAGTACTTC	CASLGTGASYEQYF
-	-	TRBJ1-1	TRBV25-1	TGTGCCAGCAGTGAAGCGGGGGATAGGGGCACTGAAGCTTTCTTT	CASSEAGDRGTEAFF
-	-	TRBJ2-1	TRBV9	TGTGCCAGCAGCCACGAAAAGAGACTAGGCAATGAGCAGTTCTTC	CASSHEKRLGNEQFF
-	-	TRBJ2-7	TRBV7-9	TGTGCCAGCAGCAACCTCCAAGATGGCTCTCTGTACGAGCAGTACTTC	CASSNLQDGSLYEQYF
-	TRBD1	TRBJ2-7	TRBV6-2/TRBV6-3	TGTGCCAGCAGTTACGGGAGACAGGGGATCTACGAGCAGTACTTC	CASSYGRQGIYEQYF
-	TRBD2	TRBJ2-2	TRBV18	TGTGCCAGCTCACCACCGGGACTAGTATTCGGGGAGCTGTTTTTT	CASSPPGLVFGELFF
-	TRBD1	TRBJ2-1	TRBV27	TGTGCCAGCAGTTTTTCCGGACAGGGCAGTGAGCAGTTCTTC	CASSFSGQGSEQFF